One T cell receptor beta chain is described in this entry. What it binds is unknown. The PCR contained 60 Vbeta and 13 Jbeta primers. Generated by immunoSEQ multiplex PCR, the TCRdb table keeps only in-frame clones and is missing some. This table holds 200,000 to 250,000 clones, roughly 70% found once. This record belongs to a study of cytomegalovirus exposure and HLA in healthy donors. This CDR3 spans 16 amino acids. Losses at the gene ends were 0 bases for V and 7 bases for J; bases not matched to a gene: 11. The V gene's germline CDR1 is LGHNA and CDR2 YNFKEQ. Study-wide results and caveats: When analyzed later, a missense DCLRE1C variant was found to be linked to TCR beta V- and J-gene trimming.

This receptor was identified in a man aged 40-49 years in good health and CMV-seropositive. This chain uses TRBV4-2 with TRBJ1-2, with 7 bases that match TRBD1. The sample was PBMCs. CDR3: CASSQEVRTGQLGYTF. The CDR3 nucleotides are TGTGCCAGCAGCCAAGAGGTCCGGACAGGCCAGCTTGGCTACACCTTC.